The rows below give T cell receptor beta chains drawn from one sample of a study of T cells in Graves' hyperthyroidism and ophthalmopathy. TCRdb reprocessed the multiplex PCR reads via MiXCR and lists one record per CDR3 protein. Of some 620,000 distinct CDR3 sequences in the sample, about 16% were seen once. Sequencing used blood. These TCRs come from a young woman with Graves' hyperthyroidism. Each CDR3 is given without its conserved first and last residue. The order of the fields is V gene, J gene, CDR3 protein.

TRBV28	TRBJ2-1	ASSSHPGSYNEQF
TRBV18	TRBJ2-1	ASSLPGTVDYNEQF
TRBV12-3/TRBV12-4	TRBJ2-1	ASRLAGKRERNEQF
TRBV20-1	TRBJ1-1	SASGPAGEAF
TRBV5-5	TRBJ2-4	ASSLTSRQGANQDIQY
TRBV6-1	TRBJ2-5	ASSEAGTSETQY
TRBV30	TRBJ1-1	AWERMEAF
TRBV18	TRBJ1-1	ASSPSAGSYIEAF
TRBV11-1	TRBJ1-5	GPGQDYKADQPQH
TRBV29-1	TRBJ2-1	SSRSGTSGYNEQF
TRBV13	TRBJ1-5	ASSTGGSQPQH
TRBV5-1	TRBJ2-1	ASSGGQGAYNEQF
TRBV6-1	TRBJ1-3	ASSEGIRRFGNTIY
TRBV7-2	TRBJ2-6	ASSLPRPGRLKSGANVLT
TRBV4-3	TRBJ2-7	ASSPRTSGSDEQY
TRBV6-2/TRBV6-3	TRBJ1-2	ASRPQGEYGYT
TRBV20-1	TRBJ2-5	SAGDSGRLGQKTQY
TRBV4-1	TRBJ2-1	ASSQDVSGRRNEQF
TRBV5-4	TRBJ1-2	ASSLAGGRYGYT
TRBV5-1	TRBJ2-7	ASSKQGYEQY
TRBV7-9	TRBJ2-2	ASSLRGSNTGELF
TRBV7-2	TRBJ1-4	ASSLGVQQGGEKLF
TRBV7-8	TRBJ2-7	ASNPPTAFFNEQY